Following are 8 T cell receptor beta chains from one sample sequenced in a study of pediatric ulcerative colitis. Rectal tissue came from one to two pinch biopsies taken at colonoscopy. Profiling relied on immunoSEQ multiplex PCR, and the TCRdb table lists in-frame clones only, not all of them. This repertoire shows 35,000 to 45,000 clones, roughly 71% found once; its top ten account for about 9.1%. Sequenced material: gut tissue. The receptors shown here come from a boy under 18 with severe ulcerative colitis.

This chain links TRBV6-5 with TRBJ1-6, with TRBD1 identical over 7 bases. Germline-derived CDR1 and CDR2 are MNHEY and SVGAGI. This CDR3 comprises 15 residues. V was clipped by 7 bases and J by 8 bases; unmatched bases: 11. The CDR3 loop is CASTYDRARHSPLHF. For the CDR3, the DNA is TGTGCCAGCACCTACGACAGGGCCCGGCATTCACCCCTCCACTTT.

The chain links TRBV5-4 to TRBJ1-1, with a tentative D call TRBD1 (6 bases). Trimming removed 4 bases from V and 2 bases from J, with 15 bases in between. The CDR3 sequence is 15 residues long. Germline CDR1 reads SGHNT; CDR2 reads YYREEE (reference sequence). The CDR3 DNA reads TGTGCCAGCAGCGCGGACAGCCTCATAAACACTGAAGCTTTCTTT. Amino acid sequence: CASSADSLINTEAFF.

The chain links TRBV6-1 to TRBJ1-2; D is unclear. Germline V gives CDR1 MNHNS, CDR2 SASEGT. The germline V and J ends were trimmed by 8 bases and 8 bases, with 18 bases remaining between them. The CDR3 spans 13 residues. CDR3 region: CASSLRGPEGYTF. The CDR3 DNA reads TGTGCCAGCTCCCTTCGGGGTCCGGAAGGCTACACCTTC.

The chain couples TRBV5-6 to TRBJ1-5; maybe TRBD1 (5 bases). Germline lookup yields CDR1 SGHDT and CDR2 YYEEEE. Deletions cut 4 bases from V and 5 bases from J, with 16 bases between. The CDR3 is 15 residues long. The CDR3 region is CASSQEGSGYQPQHF. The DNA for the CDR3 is TGTGCCAGCAGCCAGGAGGGGTCAGGATATCAGCCCCAGCATTTT.

CDR3 amino acids: CASRRLVGGPQKADTQYF. CDR3 nucleotide sequence: TGTGCCAGCAGAAGACTAGTGGGGGGGCCTCAAAAAGCAGATACGCAGTATTTT. The chain combines TRBV2 with TRBJ2-3; possible D gene TRBD2, 7 bases. Germline V gene sequence: CDR1 SNHLY, CDR2 FYNNEI. This CDR3 has 18 amino acids. V was pared by 6 bases and J by 4 bases, with 26 bases between.

The CDR3 coding sequence is TGTGCCAGCAGTACTCCGACAGGGAGCACAGATACGCAGTATTTT. The encoded protein is CASSTPTGSTDTQYF. This chain links TRBV27 with TRBJ2-3; 7 bases align to TRBD1. With 5 bases clipped from V and 0 bases from J, the junction kept 5 bases outside the gene matches. CDR1 is MNHEY and CDR2 is SMNVEV in the germline V gene (reference sequence). The CDR3 is made up of 15 amino acids.

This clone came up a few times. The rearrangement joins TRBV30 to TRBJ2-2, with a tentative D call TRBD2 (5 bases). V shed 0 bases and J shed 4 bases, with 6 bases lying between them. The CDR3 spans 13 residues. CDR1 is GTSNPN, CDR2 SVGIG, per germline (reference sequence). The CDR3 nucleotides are TGTGCCTGGAGTGTACTAGGCACCGGGGAGCTGTTTTTT. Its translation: CAWSVLGTGELFF.

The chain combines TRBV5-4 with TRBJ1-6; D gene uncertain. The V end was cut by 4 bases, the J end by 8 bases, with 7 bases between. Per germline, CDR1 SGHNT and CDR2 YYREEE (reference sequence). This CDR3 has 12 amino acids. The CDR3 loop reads CASSQQDSPLHF. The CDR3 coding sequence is TGTGCCAGCAGCCAGCAAGATTCACCCCTCCACTTT.